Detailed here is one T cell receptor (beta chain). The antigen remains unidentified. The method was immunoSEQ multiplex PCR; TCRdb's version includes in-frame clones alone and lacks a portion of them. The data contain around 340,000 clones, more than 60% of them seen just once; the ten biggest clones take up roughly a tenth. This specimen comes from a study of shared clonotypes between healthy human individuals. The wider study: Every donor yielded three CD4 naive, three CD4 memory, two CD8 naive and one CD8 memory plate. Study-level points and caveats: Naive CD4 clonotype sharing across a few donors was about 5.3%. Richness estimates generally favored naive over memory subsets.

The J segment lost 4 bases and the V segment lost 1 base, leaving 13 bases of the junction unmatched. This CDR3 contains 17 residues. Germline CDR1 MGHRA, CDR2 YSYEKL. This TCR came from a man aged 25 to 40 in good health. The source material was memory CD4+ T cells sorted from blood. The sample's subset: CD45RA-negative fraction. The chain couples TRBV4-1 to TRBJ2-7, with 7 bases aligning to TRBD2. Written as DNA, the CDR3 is TGCGCCAGCAGCCAAGGAAGGTTAGCCGGGCGGGGGTACGAGCAGTACTTC. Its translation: CASSQGRLAGRGYEQYF.